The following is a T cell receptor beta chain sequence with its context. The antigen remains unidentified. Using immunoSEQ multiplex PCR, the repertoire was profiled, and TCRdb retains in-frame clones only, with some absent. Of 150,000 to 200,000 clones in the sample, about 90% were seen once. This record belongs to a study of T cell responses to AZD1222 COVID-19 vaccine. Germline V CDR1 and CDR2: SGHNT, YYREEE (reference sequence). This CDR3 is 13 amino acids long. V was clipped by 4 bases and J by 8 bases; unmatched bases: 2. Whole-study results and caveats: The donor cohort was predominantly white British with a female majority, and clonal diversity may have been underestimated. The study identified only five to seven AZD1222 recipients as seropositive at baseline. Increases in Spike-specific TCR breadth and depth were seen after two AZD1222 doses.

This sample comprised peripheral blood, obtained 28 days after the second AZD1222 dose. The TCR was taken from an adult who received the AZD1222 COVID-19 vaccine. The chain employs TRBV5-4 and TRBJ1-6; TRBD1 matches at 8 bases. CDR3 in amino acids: CASSPDRDSPLHF. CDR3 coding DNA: TGTGCCAGCAGCCCGGACAGGGATTCACCCCTCCACTTT.